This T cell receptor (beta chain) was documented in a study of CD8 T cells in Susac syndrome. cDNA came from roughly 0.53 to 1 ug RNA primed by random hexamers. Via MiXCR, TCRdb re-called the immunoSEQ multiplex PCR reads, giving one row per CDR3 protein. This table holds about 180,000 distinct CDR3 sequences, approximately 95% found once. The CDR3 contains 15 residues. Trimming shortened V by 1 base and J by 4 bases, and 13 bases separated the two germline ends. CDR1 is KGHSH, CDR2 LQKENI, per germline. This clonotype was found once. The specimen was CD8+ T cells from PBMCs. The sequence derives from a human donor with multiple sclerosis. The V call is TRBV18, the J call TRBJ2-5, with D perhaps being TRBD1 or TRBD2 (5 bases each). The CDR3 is CASSPRPEGPETQYF. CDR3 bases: TGTGCCAGCTCACCACGGCCTGAGGGGCCAGAGACCCAGTACTTC.